This T cell receptor (beta chain) comes out of a study of cytomegalovirus exposure and HLA in healthy donors. Findings and limits, study-wide: Most TCR sequences were seen very rarely across donors, but some public TCRs occurred in many. A later analysis appeared to link common viral pathogens to several of the most significant clusters. In a later analysis, HLA-associated beta chains showed higher expansion and lower generation probabilities than comparable chains.

60 Vbeta and 13 Jbeta primers were used in PCR. Profiled with immunoSEQ multiplex PCR; TCRdb holds only in-frame clones, not every one. Among approximately 120,000 clones listed, about 80% were seen once. CDR3 length: 13 amino acids. V was pared by 8 bases and J by 3 bases, with 13 bases between. The germline V gene encodes CDR1 LNHDA and CDR2 SQIVND (reference sequence). This clone occurred once. What it binds is not known. This clonotype originated in a man younger than 45 in good health and CMV-seropositive. The sample consisted of PBMCs. The V call is TRBV19, the J call TRBJ1-1; a weak D match, TRBD1 (6 bases). The CDR3 protein is CASSDRRDTEAFF. In DNA form, the CDR3 reads TGTGCCAGTTCAGACAGGAGAGACACTGAAGCTTTCTTT. Drawing the rest from reference TRBV19 and TRBJ1-1, the complete variable domain is DGGITQSPKYLFRKEGQNVTLSCEQNLNHDAMYWYRQDPGQGLRLIYYSQIVNDFQKGDIAEGYSVSREKKESFPLTVTSAQKNPTAFYLCASSDRRDTEAFFGQGTRLTVV.